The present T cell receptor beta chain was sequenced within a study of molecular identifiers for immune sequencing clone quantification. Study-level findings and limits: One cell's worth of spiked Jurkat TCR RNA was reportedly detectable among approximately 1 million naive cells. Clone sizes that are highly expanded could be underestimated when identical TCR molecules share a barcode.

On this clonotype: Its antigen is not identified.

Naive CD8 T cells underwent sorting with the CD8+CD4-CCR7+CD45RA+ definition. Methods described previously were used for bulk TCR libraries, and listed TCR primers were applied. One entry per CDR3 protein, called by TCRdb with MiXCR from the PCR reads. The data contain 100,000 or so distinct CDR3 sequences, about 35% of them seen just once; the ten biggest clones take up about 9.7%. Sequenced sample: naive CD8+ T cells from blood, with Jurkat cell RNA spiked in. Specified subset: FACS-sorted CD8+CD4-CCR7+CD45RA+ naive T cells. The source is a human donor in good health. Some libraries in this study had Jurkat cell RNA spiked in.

The CDR3 loop reads CASSRRDSLTDTQYF. The CDR3 DNA sequence: TGTGCCAGCAGCCGCCGGGACAGTCTCACAGATACGCAGTATTTT. The chain couples TRBV14 to TRBJ2-3, with 7 nucleotides matching TRBD1. This CDR3 region has 15 residues. CDR1 and CDR2 (germline): SGHDN, FVKESK. Trimming cost V 4 bases and J 2 bases; bases outside gene matches: 6.